These 21 T cell receptor beta chains were all obtained from the same sample, sequenced in a study of cytomegalovirus exposure and HLA in healthy donors. 13 Jbeta primers and 60 Vbeta primers were used for the PCR. Clones were read by immunoSEQ multiplex PCR, and TCRdb kept only the in-frame ones, dropping some. The top ten clones hold 1.2% of a sample with 100,000 to 150,000 clones, around 82% of them seen once. The sample taken for sequencing was PBMCs. The receptors were sampled from a female donor in good health and CMV-seronegative.

V and J are TRBV18 and TRBJ2-5, with D unclear. The J call could be wrong; TRBJ2-7 is a better fit for the DNA end. Germline V lookup: CDR1 KGHSH, CDR2 LQKENI. This CDR3 comprises 13 residues. The DNA of the CDR3 is TGTGCCAGCTCACCAGTTATGTTGGGCGAGCAGTACTTC. This gives the protein CASSPVMLGEQYF.

This chain connects TRBV6-5 to TRBJ2-1; 7 bases agree with TRBD2. This CDR3 has 15 amino acids. Germline CDR1 reads MNHEY; CDR2 reads SVGAGI. After removal of 5 bases from V and 1 base from J, the junction contained 5 bases not matched to a gene. The CDR3 bases are TGTGCCAGCAGTCTAGCGGTCGGATCCTACAATGAGCAGTTCTTC. The encoded protein is CASSLAVGSYNEQFF.

For the CDR3, the DNA is TGTGCCAGCAGTGGGACAGTCATGAACACTGAAGCTTTCTTT. This gives the protein CASSGTVMNTEAFF. V usage is TRBV6-5 and J usage is TRBJ1-1, with 7 bases identical to TRBD1. The CDR3 contains 14 residues. Germline values: CDR1 MNHEY, CDR2 SVGAGI. V lost 5 bases and J lost 0; bases outside the gene matches: 3.

The genes are TRBV6-6 and TRBJ2-5; possible D gene TRBD2, 5 bases. Trimming removed 5 bases at V and 11 bases at J, with 15 bases between. CDR1 is MNHNY and CDR2 is SVGAGI in the germline V gene (reference sequence). This CDR3 comprises 12 residues. The CDR3 nucleotides are TGTGCCAGCAGTGTGACCGGAGGAGAGCAGTACTTC. It encodes CASSVTGGEQYF.

J is TRBJ1-5 and V is TRBV6-5; possible D gene TRBD1, 5 bases. The CDR3 has 14 residues. Per germline, CDR1 MNHEY and CDR2 SVGAGI. Between the trimmed V and J ends, which lost 6 bases and 2 bases, there was a span of 11 bases. DNA of the CDR3: TGTGCCAGCAGCCTGACGGGGGGCAATCAGCCCCAGCATTTT. Its translation is CASSLTGGNQPQHF.

This rearrangement joins TRBV6-5 to TRBJ2-7, with 9 bases aligning to TRBD2. Germline CDR1 is MNHEY and CDR2 is SVGAGI. V lost 4 bases and J lost 2; bases outside the gene matches: 6. CDR3 length: 15 amino acids. CDR3 loop: CASSSGGGGTYEQYF. CDR3 coding DNA: TGTGCCAGCAGTTCCGGCGGGGGGGGAACCTACGAGCAGTACTTC.

V usage is TRBV7-9 and J usage is TRBJ2-7, with TRBD1 matching 7 bases. This CDR3 contains 17 residues. The germline V gene has CDR1 SEHNR and CDR2 FQNEAQ (reference sequence). The ends lost 1 base at V and 2 bases at J; junction bases unmatched: 11. This CDR3 reads CASSLGYSGDRTYEQYF. In DNA form, the CDR3 reads TGTGCCAGCAGCTTAGGCTACTCCGGGGACAGAACCTACGAGCAGTACTTC.

This clone appeared a single time. This rearrangement joins TRBV6-5 to TRBJ2-7; D may be TRBD1 (6 bases). V lost 6 bases to trimming and J lost 2 bases, with 14 bases between them. The CDR3 extends over 14 amino acids. The germline CDR1 and CDR2 sequences are MNHEY and SVGAGI. CDR3 coding DNA: TGTGCCAGCAGCCCGGACAGATCCACCTACGAGCAGTACTTC. This gives the protein CASSPDRSTYEQYF.

This clone was observed a single time. Here the CDR3 reads CASSLRPRTGGRTGELFF. As DNA, the CDR3 is TGTGCCAGCAGCCTACGTCCCCGAACAGGGGGCAGAACCGGGGAGCTGTTTTTT. This chain joins TRBV9 and TRBJ2-2; 9 bases align to TRBD1. Trimming took 4 bases from V and 5 from J; bases not matched to a gene: 15. The CDR3 has 18 amino acids. Germline assignment: CDR1 SGDLS and CDR2 YYNGEE.

For this clone: One end of the junction is discordant with germline, which a read error may explain. The chain recombines TRBV2 with TRBJ2-4, with 13 nucleotides matching TRBD2. This CDR3 spans 18 amino acids. The germline gives CDR1 SNHLY, CDR2 FYNNEI. The CDR3 spells CASSETSGRTWGKNSQYF. In DNA, the CDR3 is TGTGCCAGCAGTGAGACTAGCGGGAGGACCTGGGGAAAAAACAGTCAGTACTTC.

The gene calls are TRBV10-3 and TRBJ1-1; possible D gene TRBD1, 6 bases. The CDR3 has 16 residues. Trimming took 10 bases from V and 0 from J, leaving 21 bases between them. Germline CDR1 and CDR2: ENHRY and SYGVKD. In nucleotides, the CDR3 is TGTGCCACTACGAAAGGACAGACTGACTTGAACACTGAAGCTTTCTTT. Encoded protein: CATTKGQTDLNTEAFF.

The chain is built from TRBV5-1 and TRBJ2-3, with TRBD2 matching 11 bases. Losses at the gene ends were 0 bases for V and 5 bases for J; bases not matched to a gene: 11. This CDR3 is 18 amino acids long. CDR1 SGHRS and CDR2 YFSETQ come from the germline V gene. The CDR3 region has the DNA TGCGCCAGCAGCTTGGTAGGTTTACTAGCGGGAGTCGGAGATACGCAGTATTTT. It translates to CASSLVGLLAGVGDTQYF.

This clone has a handful of counts. The chain links TRBV2 to TRBJ2-7; 9 bases align to TRBD1. With V trimmed by 4 bases and J by 3 bases, 4 bases remained unmatched. The CDR3 length is 14 residues. The germline V gene has CDR1 SNHLY and CDR2 FYNNEI. The CDR3 DNA follows: TGTGCCAGCAGTGTAAGGGGACAGGGCTACGAGCAGTACTTC. Translation gives CASSVRGQGYEQYF.

V gene TRBV5-1 combines with J gene TRBJ2-1, with 7 bases matching TRBD2. Germline V CDR1 and CDR2: SGHRS, YFSETQ. Germline trimming cut 4 bases from V and 4 bases from J; bases unmatched to any gene: 11. CDR3 length: 16 amino acids. The CDR3, as DNA: TGCGCCAGCAGCAGAGATCTAGCGGCCTCATACAATGAGCAGTTCTTC. Translation gives CASSRDLAASYNEQFF.

The rearrangement links TRBV27 to TRBJ2-3; 11 nucleotides agree with TRBD2. The CDR3 is 16 amino acids. The V segment lost 9 bases and the J segment 2 bases; nucleotides outside the gene matches: 10. Germline V CDR1 and CDR2: MNHEY, SMNVEV (reference sequence). The CDR3 reads CASMVGLAEITDTQYF. The DNA for the CDR3 is TGTGCCAGTATGGTGGGACTAGCGGAAATCACAGATACGCAGTATTTT.

The chain has TRBV13 and TRBJ2-2; 16 nucleotides agree with TRBD2. Germline V gives CDR1 PRHDT, CDR2 FYEKMQ (reference sequence). J was trimmed by 6 bases and V by 4 bases; bases with no gene match: 5. The CDR3 has 17 amino acids. The CDR3 region is CASSSGLAGGLPGELFF. The CDR3 nucleotides read TGTGCCAGCAGCTCGGGACTAGCGGGGGGGCTCCCCGGGGAGCTGTTTTTT.

This chain joins TRBV29-1 and TRBJ2-2, with 9 nucleotides matching TRBD2. CDR3 length: 16 residues. The J segment lost 4 bases and the V segment lost 4 bases, leaving 10 bases of the junction unmatched. Germline assignment: CDR1 SQVTM and CDR2 ANQGSEA. CDR3 sequence (DNA): TGCAGCGTTGCCACGCGGGAGGGCCTAGCCACCGGGGAGCTGTTTTTT. It is translated as CSVATREGLATGELFF.

The chain has TRBV11-2 and TRBJ2-1; TRBD1 is a possible D gene (6 bases). Germline assignment: CDR1 SGHAT and CDR2 FQNNGV. V was cut by 5 bases and J by 5 bases, with 16 bases left in between. The CDR3 covers 15 residues. CDR3 DNA: TGTGCCAGCAGCCCACAGGACAGACTAAACAATGAGCAGTTCTTC. Encoded protein: CASSPQDRLNNEQFF.

The chain combines TRBV9 with TRBJ2-5; TRBD2 matches 10 bases. This CDR3 contains 15 residues. The V gene's germline CDR1 is SGDLS and CDR2 YYNGEE. The V and J ends lost 3 bases and 5 bases, in that order; junction bases with no gene match: 7. The CDR3 sequence is CASSGSGGIRETQYF. CDR3 sequence (DNA): TGTGCCAGCAGCGGTAGCGGGGGGATCCGGGAGACCCAGTACTTC.

This clone has only a few counts. CDR3 residues: CASSVSSSGNTIYF. The CDR3 DNA is TGTGCCAGCAGTGTGAGTAGCTCTGGAAACACCATATATTTT. J is TRBJ1-3 and V is TRBV25-1; D is ambiguous. V lost 4 bases and J 0 bases, leaving 7 bases between the germline ends. Looked up from germline, CDR1 is MGHDK and CDR2 is SYGVNS. This CDR3 has 14 residues.

The chain has TRBV7-2 and TRBJ2-1; TRBD1 matches 10 bases. Germline loops: CDR1 SGHTA, CDR2 FQGNSA. The CDR3 covers 14 residues. V lost 8 bases and J lost 6; bases outside the gene matches: 7. The DNA for the CDR3 is TGTGCCAGCTTCCGGGACAGGGGAATCAATGAGCAGTTCTTC. Translated: CASFRDRGINEQFF. Full variable domain (outside the CDR3, taken from reference TRBV7-2 and TRBJ2-1): GAGVSQSPSNKVTEKGKDVELRCDPISGHTALYWYRQSLGQGLEFLIYFQGNSAPDKSGLPSDRFSAERTGGSVSTLTIQRTQQEDSAVYLCASFRDRGINEQFFGPGTRLTVL.